This T cell receptor beta chain was documented in a study of Tregs in tolerant kidney transplant recipients (dated by TCRdb to 2018 to 2020). About the investigation overall: Related donors were used in the transplants with nonmyeloablative bone marrow transplantation, and mixed chimerism was transient in the human trials. TCRbeta sequencing was used in the study to identify donor-specific regulatory T cells before combined kidney and bone marrow transplantation, and the identified cells were then tracked after transplant.

Study-wide conclusions, independent of this receptor: Expanding Tregs with activated donor B cells appeared to identify the most biologically relevant and donor-specific TCRbeta repertoire. Because the study included only a small number of patients, the results must be confirmed in larger populations and under other immunosuppression protocols. Biological reproducibility was not examined directly, but technical replication error appeared to be minimal. Because the PCR primers were changed over time for some patients, nucleotide-level comparison could not be performed across the samples from those patients. Donor-specific Treg expansion was found to exceed global Treg expansion in tolerant patients, suggesting antigen-driven rather than nonspecific expansion.

In its sample, this clone was seen once. Its antigen specificity is not known. One base away there is no much larger clone; base qualities are not given. The CDR3 has 14 amino acids, counting the end cysteine and phenylalanine. This entry keeps only the CDR3 DNA: 42 bases, framed from base 1. Reading the germline V gene gives CDR1 MNHEY and CDR2 SVGAGI. The V and J ends are trimmed by 8 bases and 2 bases, leaving 14 bases between them. For TCRbeta CDR3 sequencing, genomic DNA was extracted from sorted cells using the QIAGEN DNeasy Blood and Tissue Kit. High-throughput TCRbeta CDR3 sequencing was carried out commercially through immunoSEQ, with PCR amplification with bias correction and internal controls included. The published analysis was carried out like this. Unique productive TCRbeta sequences were defined by CDR3 nucleotide sequence when primers matched and otherwise by CDR3 amino acid sequence together with Vbeta and Jbeta genes. As a correction for sorting error, sequences shared between sorted populations at a frequency ratio of 2:1 or less were discarded, and the remaining shared sequences were assigned to the higher population. Donor-reactive sequences were defined as at least 5-fold expanded in CFSE-low cells versus unstimulated cells, with frequency of at least 0.01% in CFSE-low cells. Repertoire divergence was quantified by Jensen-Shannon divergence using the top 100 TCRbeta sequences ranked by frequency. For samples with multiple sequencing runs, sorting error was corrected separately for each run before the runs were pooled. Held by TCRdb, this immuneACCESS table contains in-frame sequences only and omits some clones. Under half of the omission traces to an unresolved V gene where checked; the cause of the rest is unknown. Clonal size and the V and J genes are those of that table, whereas D and trimming came from the DNA. The sample has some 80,000 clones on record, 98% of them singletons. 0.56% of the sample is held by the ten biggest clonotypes.

The time point tag for this specimen amounts to: blood sample drawn before combined kidney and bone marrow transplant. Unstimulated Tregs (CD4+CD25+CD127-), CD4+ non-Tregs (CD4+CD25-), CD4 and CD8 cells were FACS-sorted from thawed PBMCs. A few combined kidney and bone marrow transplant recipients from the ITN036ST trial were included as patients, and samples were available only from these trial subjects. Healthy control blood was processed to PBMCs with a Ficoll density gradient and then cryopreserved, whereas patient PBMCs were collected both before and after transplant. The source material was CD4+ T cells from blood, sampled before the transplant. The sequence is built from TRBV6-5 and TRBJ2-3; the D gene remains uncertain. The clonotype comes from a human donor who received a combined kidney and bone marrow transplant. The DNA reads TGTGCCAGCTCACGAGGCCAATACACAGATACGCAGTATTTT. The encoded protein is CASSRGQYTDTQYF.